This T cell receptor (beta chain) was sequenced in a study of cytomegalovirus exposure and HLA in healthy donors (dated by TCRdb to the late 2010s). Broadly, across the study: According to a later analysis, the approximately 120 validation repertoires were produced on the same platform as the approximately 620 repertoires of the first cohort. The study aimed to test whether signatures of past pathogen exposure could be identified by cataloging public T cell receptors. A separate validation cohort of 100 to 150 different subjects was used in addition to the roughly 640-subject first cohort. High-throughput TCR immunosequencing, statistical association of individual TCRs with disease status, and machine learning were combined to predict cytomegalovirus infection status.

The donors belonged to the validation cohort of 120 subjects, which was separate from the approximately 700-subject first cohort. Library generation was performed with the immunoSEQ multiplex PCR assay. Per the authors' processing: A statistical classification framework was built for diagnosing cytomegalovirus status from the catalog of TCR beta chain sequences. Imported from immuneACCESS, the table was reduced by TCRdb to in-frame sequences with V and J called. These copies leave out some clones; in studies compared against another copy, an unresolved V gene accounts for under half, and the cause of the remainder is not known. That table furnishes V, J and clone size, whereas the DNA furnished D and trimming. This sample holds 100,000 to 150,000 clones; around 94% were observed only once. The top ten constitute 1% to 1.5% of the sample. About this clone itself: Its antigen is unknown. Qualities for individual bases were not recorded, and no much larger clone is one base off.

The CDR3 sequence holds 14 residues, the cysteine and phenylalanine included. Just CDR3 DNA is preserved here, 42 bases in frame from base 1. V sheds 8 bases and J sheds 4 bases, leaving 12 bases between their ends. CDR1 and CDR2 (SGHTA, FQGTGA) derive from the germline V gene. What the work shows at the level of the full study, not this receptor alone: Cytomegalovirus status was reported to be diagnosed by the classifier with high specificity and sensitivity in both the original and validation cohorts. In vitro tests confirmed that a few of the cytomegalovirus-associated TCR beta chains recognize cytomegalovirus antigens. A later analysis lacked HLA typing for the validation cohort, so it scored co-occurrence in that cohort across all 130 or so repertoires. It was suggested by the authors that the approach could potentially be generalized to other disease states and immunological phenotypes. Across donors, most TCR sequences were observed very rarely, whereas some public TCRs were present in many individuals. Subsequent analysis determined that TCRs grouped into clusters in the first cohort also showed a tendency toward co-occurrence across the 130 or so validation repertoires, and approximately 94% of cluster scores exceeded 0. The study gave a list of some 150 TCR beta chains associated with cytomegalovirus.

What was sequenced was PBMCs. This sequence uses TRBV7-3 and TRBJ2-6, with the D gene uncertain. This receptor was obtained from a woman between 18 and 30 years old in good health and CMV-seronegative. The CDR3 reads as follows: CASGSGSGANVLTF. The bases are TGTGCCAGCGGTTCAGGTTCAGGGGCCAACGTCCTGACTTTC.